This T cell receptor (beta chain) was identified in a study of T cells in tumors after PD-1 blockade. Study-wide results and caveats: Around two fifths of tumor TCR clonotypes were also found in blood. After therapy, most expanded exhausted CD8+ clones were absent pre-treatment, suggesting clonal replacement.

On this clone itself: Its antigen is unknown.

The data were produced by immunoSEQ multiplex PCR, yet TCRdb's version contains in-frame clones alone and is incomplete. The sample contains some 9,600 clones, about 67% of which appear only once. Tumor or blood genomic DNA was sequenced, with inputs of about 600 ng to 6,500 ng. The sample consisted of tumor tissue, taken after anti-PD-1 treatment. This receptor was taken from a human donor with basal cell carcinoma.

The CDR3 is CAISGSTYNEQFF. As DNA, the CDR3 is TGTGCCATCAGTGGGAGTACCTACAATGAGCAGTTCTTC. The rearrangement links TRBV10-3 to TRBJ2-1; D not certain. The CDR3 extends over 13 amino acids. CDR1 is ENHRY, CDR2 SYGVKD, per germline. V was shortened by 4 bases and J by 2 bases, with 6 bases between the two germline ends.